This T cell receptor (beta chain) was captured in a study of T cell repertoires in cytomegalovirus infection. About the research overall: Shared public TCR beta signatures pointed to both CMV infection and a matching HLA type. Overall study findings and caveats: The ex vivo response was dominated by HLA-C-restricted CMV-specific TCR beta clonotypes. Pooled public TCR beta family frequency picked out CMV carriers with the relevant HLA.

Via MiXCR, TCRdb re-called the reads, giving one row per CDR3 protein. The sample carries more than 400,000 distinct CDR3 sequences, 26% recorded once. A word on this clonotype: Its antigen is still unknown.

This CDR3 comprises 12 residues. Germline V gives CDR1 SGHTA, CDR2 FQGTGA. With 2 bases removed from V and 4 bases from J, the gap between germline ends came to 5 bases. The rearrangement links TRBV7-3 to TRBJ1-1; D is unclear. The source material was PBMCs. The receptor's source is a human donor in good health (CMV status not recorded). Some clones in this sample may be carry-over from other donors' samples. Written as DNA, the CDR3 is TGTGCCAGCAGCTTAGTGAGCACTGAAGCTTTCTTT. The encoded protein is CASSLVSTEAFF. The variable domain in full, completed from reference TRBV7-3 and TRBJ1-1, reads GAGVSQTPSNKVTEKGKYVELRCDPISGHTALYWYRQSLGQGPEFLIYFQGTGAADDSGLPNDRFFAVRPEGSVSTLKIQRTERGDSAVYLCASSLVSTEAFFGQGTRLTVV.